This T cell receptor beta chain was sequenced in a study of blood T cells in healthy people across ages. A second PCR, run for roughly 7 to 11 cycles, used a sample-barcoded 5' primer plus a J-beta primer mix. All cDNA molecules were each tagged by a template-switch adaptor with 12 random nucleotides. TCRdb fed the 5' RACE reads into MiXCR, producing one record per CDR3 protein. The sample consists of some 880,000 distinct CDR3 sequences, 35% to 40% of them appearing once. About this clonotype itself: Antigen: not known.

Findings of the study overall: Roughly linearly, TCR beta diversity per million T cells fell as age increased.

This TCR was recovered from a man between 18 and 35 years old in good health. Specimen: blood.

DNA of the CDR3: TGCAGCGTTGAAGGGTTCAGGGCAGGGTCCCTGAGCACTGAAGCTTTCTTT. Amino acids: CSVEGFRAGSLSTEAFF. This sequence joins TRBV29-1 and TRBJ1-1; possible D gene TRBD1, 5 bases. The CDR3 is made up of 17 amino acids. Germline V CDR1 and CDR2: SQVTM, ANQGSEA. The V end was cut by 1 base, the J end by 4 bases, with 22 bases between.